Shown below are 3 T cell receptor beta chains from a single sample sequenced in a study of graft-versus-host responses after intestinal transplantation. For these receptors, no antigen is known. The assay was immunoSEQ multiplex PCR, and TCRdb's table has in-frame clones only and misses some. The sample lists 110,000 to 150,000 clones; around 90% were seen once. This sample comprised unstimulated CD4+ T cells sorted from spleen or lymph node cells, obtained before intestinal transplant. The origin of the receptors is a human donor who received an intestinal transplant.

The gene calls are TRBV7-2 and TRBJ2-7, with D possibly matching TRBD2 (5 bases). Trimming cost V 5 bases and J 3 bases, with 23 bases left between them. The germline CDR1 and CDR2 sequences are SGHTA and FQGNSA. This CDR3 has 17 residues. The CDR3 region is CASSPIDLERSHYEQYF. CDR3 in DNA: TGTGCCAGCAGCCCCATCGATCTAGAGCGGAGCCACTACGAGCAGTACTTC.

The rearrangement joins TRBV25-1 to TRBJ2-3, with unresolved D. Per the germline V gene, CDR1 is MGHDK and CDR2 is SYGVNS. V dropped 1 base and J dropped 7 bases, with 18 bases sitting between them. CDR3 length: 16 amino acids. The CDR3 spells CASSEWRPGVSHTQYF. Here the CDR3 DNA reads TGTGCCAGCAGTGAATGGCGTCCAGGAGTCTCACATACGCAGTATTTT.

The CDR3 DNA is TGTGCCAGCAGCGTAAGTGGGTATAATGAGCAGTTCTTC. This gives the protein CASSVSGYNEQFF. The chain recombines TRBV9 with TRBJ2-1; D call uncertain. The V end was cut by 1 base, the J end by 7 bases, with 9 bases between. The germline CDR1 and CDR2 sequences are SGDLS and YYNGEE. This CDR3 is 13 amino acids long.